This TCR beta chain is drawn from a study of shared clonotypes between healthy human individuals. About the study: A few men and a couple of women, aged 18 to 49, were donors.

Details on this clone: Its target is not known.

Donors were healthy HIV-negative adults without recent acute infections or vaccinations. Profiling relied on immunoSEQ multiplex PCR, and the TCRdb table lists in-frame clones only, not all of them. The sample carries millions of clones, approximately 90% recorded once. This CDR3 spans 15 amino acids. Germline CDR1 and CDR2: MNHNY and SVGAGI (reference sequence). The V segment lost 2 bases and the J segment 6 bases; nucleotides outside the gene matches: 6. The study, taken as a whole, reports: Specimens sampled were limited to blood, with tissue repertoires likely differing.

The sequencing input was naive CD4+ T cells sorted from blood. Subset noted: CD45RA+ positively selected. This chain uses TRBV6-6 with TRBJ2-1; 8 bases fit TRBD2. The sequence was obtained from a man younger than 35 in good health. CDR3 sequence: CASSYLIAGTNEQFF. The CDR3, as DNA: TGTGCCAGCAGTTACCTCATAGCGGGGACCAATGAGCAGTTCTTC.